Following are 5 T cell receptor beta chains from one sample sequenced in a study of blood T cells in healthy people across ages. A second PCR of about 6 to 12 cycles used a sample-barcoded 5' primer and a J-beta primer mix. TCRdb called the 5' RACE reads again in MiXCR, with one record for every CDR3 protein. The sample includes 600,000 to 1,000,000 distinct CDR3 sequences, 58% of them seen just once. The sequencing sample was made of blood. These receptors all stem from a man younger than 40 in good health.

The chain is built from TRBV7-2 and TRBJ1-2; tentative D call: TRBD1 (5 bases). V shed 0 bases and J shed 7 bases, with 18 bases lying between them. The CDR3 contains 16 residues. Germline V lookup: CDR1 SGHTA, CDR2 FQGNSA. CDR3 region: CASSLAGGRALRGYTF. The CDR3 DNA is TGTGCCAGCAGCTTAGCAGGCGGCAGGGCGCTGCGTGGCTACACCTTC.

The chain combines TRBV21-1 with TRBJ2-4; the D call in the table, TRBD2, was not verified against the DNA. TRBV21-1 is shown as a pseudogene. The CDR3 covers 14 residues. CDR3 DNA: TGTGCCAGCAGCAAAGAACTAGCGGGAGGGGAGCAGTACTTC. This encodes CASSKELAGGEQYF.

This chain connects TRBV29-1 to TRBJ2-1; D tentatively reads TRBD1 or TRBD2 (5 bases each). Germline CDR1 SQVTM, CDR2 ANQGSEA. Trimming removed 5 bases at V and 4 bases at J, with 21 bases between. The CDR3 runs 16 residues. CDR3 coding DNA: TGCAGCGTTAAATTGGGTGCTGGGACGGAGTACAATGAGCAGTTCTTC. Protein: CSVKLGAGTEYNEQFF.

The CDR3 region has the DNA TGCAGCGCCCAGGGGGGTAGAGCAGGCACGCAGTATTTT. This translates into CSAQGGRAGTQYF. The chain recombines TRBV29-1 with TRBJ2-3, with D possibly matching TRBD1 (7 bases). The CDR3 sequence is 13 residues long. Germline lookup yields CDR1 SQVTM and CDR2 ANQGSEA. Trimming removed 7 bases at V and 9 bases at J, with 20 bases between.

This sequence joins TRBV4-1 and TRBJ1-1; D is possibly TRBD1 (6 bases). Germline V lookup: CDR1 MGHRA, CDR2 YSYEKL. Deletions cut 6 bases from V and 2 bases from J, with 13 bases between. This CDR3 contains 14 residues. The chain's CDR3 is CASRNRAINTEAFF. The CDR3, as DNA: TGCGCCAGCAGGAACAGGGCAATTAACACTGAAGCTTTCTTT.